What follows are 17 T cell receptor beta chains derived from one specimen sequenced in a study of OX40 agonist ivuxolimab in advanced cancers. The repertoire was sequenced with immunoSEQ multiplex PCR; TCRdb's copy has only in-frame clones and lacks some. Seen here are 74,000 or so clones, roughly 91% observed once, and the top ten hold roughly an eighth. The sample in question was CD4+ or CD8+ T cells sorted from blood, obtained in a trial of the OX40 agonist ivuxolimab. The receptors come from an adult with an advanced solid tumor such as melanoma, head and neck, liver or kidney cancer.

This clone was recorded only once. The genes are TRBV9 and TRBJ2-3; the D gene is possibly TRBD1 (6 bases). Trimming pared 3 bases from V and 5 bases from J, leaving 10 bases between. Germline V gene data show CDR1 as SGDLS and CDR2 as YYNGEE. This CDR3 spans 13 amino acids. The CDR3 reads CASSEGGLDTQYF. The CDR3 coding sequence is TGTGCCAGCAGCGAAGGGGGTTTAGATACGCAGTATTTT.

The chain uses TRBV4-3 and TRBJ1-3; possibly TRBD1 for D (6 bases). Germline V CDR1 and CDR2: LGHNA, YSLEER. This CDR3 has 16 residues. Trimming shortened V by 0 bases and J by 0 bases, and 9 bases separated the two germline ends. The CDR3 nucleotides are TGCGCCAGCAGCCAAGAGGCAGGGGTCTCTGGAAACACCATATATTTT. This sequence encodes CASSQEAGVSGNTIYF.

The CDR3 loop is CASSLRTSGGASTDTQYF. The CDR3 DNA follows: TGTGCCAGCAGCCTCCGGACTAGCGGGGGGGCCAGCACAGATACGCAGTATTTT. The V gene is TRBV13, the J gene TRBJ2-3, with TRBD2 identical over 15 bases. This CDR3 has 18 residues. Germline V CDR1 and CDR2: PRHDT, FYEKMQ (reference sequence). The V gene end was trimmed by 5 bases and the J gene end by 0 bases; junction bases not matched to a gene: 6.

The chain joins TRBV6-5 to TRBJ1-2, with D perhaps matching TRBD1 (5 bases). Trimming took 6 bases from V and 5 from J, leaving 19 bases between them. This CDR3 is built from 15 residues. Germline CDR1 reads MNHEY; CDR2 reads SVGAGI. Here the CDR3 DNA reads TGTGCCAGCAGCCCCTCACCGGGACGGACGTATGGCTACACCTTC. Encoded protein: CASSPSPGRTYGYTF.

The chain uses TRBV11-2 and TRBJ2-3; D gene uncertain. V was clipped by 2 bases and J by 5 bases, with 11 bases between them. This CDR3 is 14 amino acids long. Germline-derived CDR1 and CDR2 are SGHAT and FQNNGV. The CDR3 DNA is TGTGCCAGCAGCTTAATAGGTCCGGTAGATACGCAGTATTTT. Translating gives CASSLIGPVDTQYF. Combining the CDR3 with reference TRBV11-2 and TRBJ2-3 gives the whole variable domain EAGVAQSPRYKIIEKRQSVAFWCNPISGHATLYWYQQILGQGPKLLIQFQNNGVVDDSQLPKDRFSAERLKGVDSTLKIQPAKLEDSAVYLCASSLIGPVDTQYFGPGTRLTVL.

V and J are TRBV29-1 and TRBJ1-4, with D possibly being TRBD1 (5 bases). CDR1 is SQVTM and CDR2 is ANQGSEA in the germline V gene. Trimming removed 0 bases at V and 5 bases at J, with 10 bases between. This CDR3 has 14 residues. DNA of the CDR3: TGCAGCGTTGAAGATGGGGGATTGAATGAAAAACTGTTTTTT. Its translation is CSVEDGGLNEKLFF.

V is TRBV19 and J is TRBJ2-3, with D uncertain. CDR1 and CDR2 (germline): LNHDA, SQIVND (reference sequence). V dropped 2 bases and J dropped 3 bases, with 6 bases sitting between them. The CDR3 has 13 amino acids. CDR3 nucleotides: TGTGCCAGTAGTATATATGAGACAGATACGCAGTATTTT. This translates into CASSIYETDTQYF.

This rearrangement joins TRBV7-9 to TRBJ2-7; 8 bases map to TRBD1. Germline V CDR1 and CDR2: SEHNR, FQNEAQ (reference sequence). The V gene end was trimmed by 4 bases and the J gene end by 5 bases; junction bases not matched to a gene: 7. The CDR3 loop spans 14 amino acids. The CDR3 spells CASSSGGVSNEQYF. CDR3 DNA sequence: TGTGCCAGCAGCTCAGGGGGCGTATCTAACGAGCAGTACTTC. The full variable domain, in which reference TRBV7-9 and TRBJ2-7 provide the parts outside the CDR3, is DTGVSQNPRHKITKRGQNVTFRCDPISEHNRLYWYRQTLGQGPEFLTYFQNEAQLEKSRLLSDRFSAERPKGSFSTLEIQRTEQGDSAMYLCASSSGGVSNEQYFGPGTRLTVT.

The chain recombines TRBV6-6 with TRBJ2-2; D gene unclear. The CDR3 loop spans 16 amino acids. The V gene's germline CDR1 is MNHNY and CDR2 SVGAGI (reference sequence). V shed 7 bases and J shed 1 base, with 16 bases lying between them. CDR3 nucleotides: TGTGCCAGCACCTATCAGGAAGGCATGAACACCGGGGAGCTGTTTTTT. As protein: CASTYQEGMNTGELFF.

V and J are TRBV7-9 and TRBJ1-2, with 7 positions matching TRBD1. Germline V gene data show CDR1 as SEHNR and CDR2 as FQNEAQ (reference sequence). J gave up 6 bases and V 5 bases, and 6 bases lay outside the gene matches. The CDR3 is 13 amino acids. CDR3 coding DNA: TGTGCCAGCAGCCCGGGGGACAGCCATGGCTACACCTTC. Translated, it gives CASSPGDSHGYTF.

V usage is TRBV27 and J usage is TRBJ1-2; D perhaps matches TRBD1 (5 bases). CDR3 length equals 14 residues. V lost 5 bases to trimming and J lost 2 bases, with 12 bases between them. Per germline, CDR1 MNHEY and CDR2 SMNVEV (reference sequence). In DNA, the CDR3 is TGTGCCAGCAGTCCGTATGGGGGGAACTATGGCTACACCTTC. Translated: CASSPYGGNYGYTF.

The chain employs TRBV30 and TRBJ2-7; D tentatively fits TRBD1 or TRBD2 (6 bases each). The V gene lost 5 bases and the J gene lost 6 bases, with 11 bases spanning the gap. The CDR3 consists of 11 residues. Germline CDR1 reads GTSNPN; CDR2 reads SVGIG (reference sequence). The CDR3 loop reads CAWGGGSEQYF. In DNA form, the CDR3 reads TGTGCCTGGGGAGGGGGGAGCGAGCAGTACTTC.

J is TRBJ2-1 and V is TRBV7-2, with 11 bases matching TRBD2. V gave up 1 base and J gave up 4 bases; unmatched junction bases: 3. Germline assignment: CDR1 SGHTA and CDR2 FQGNSA. The CDR3 runs 16 residues. In DNA, the CDR3 is TGTGCCAGCAGCTTAGGTCTAGCGGGAGGTTACAATGAGCAGTTCTTC. This translates into CASSLGLAGGYNEQFF.

For the CDR3, the DNA is TGTGCCAGCAGTGAACTAGCGGGGGGGCCCTACGAGCAGTACTTC. Protein sequence: CASSELAGGPYEQYF. The V and J genes are TRBV27 and TRBJ2-7, with TRBD2 matching 13 bases. Germline CDR1 MNHEY, CDR2 SMNVEV (reference sequence). V shed 5 bases and J 2 bases; nucleotides not matched to a gene: 3. The CDR3 extends over 15 amino acids.

The chain combines TRBV7-9 with TRBJ1-1; 8 bases agree with TRBD1. The germline V gene encodes CDR1 SEHNR and CDR2 FQNEAQ (reference sequence). J gave up 6 bases and V 5 bases, and 2 bases lay outside the gene matches. The CDR3 extends over 12 amino acids. CDR3 protein: CASSGQGSEAFF. In nucleotides, the CDR3 is TGTGCCAGCAGCGGACAGGGCTCTGAAGCTTTCTTT.

The rearrangement links TRBV28 to TRBJ1-1, with D perhaps matching TRBD1 (5 bases). The CDR3 runs 12 residues. The germline V and J ends were trimmed by 2 bases and 8 bases, with 9 bases remaining between them. The germline CDR1 and CDR2 sequences are MDHEN and SYDVKM. CDR3 protein: CASSLGTVEAFF. CDR3 bases: TGTGCCAGCAGTTTAGGGACGGTGGAAGCTTTCTTT.

V is TRBV4-3 and J is TRBJ2-3; 10 nucleotides align to TRBD2. The germline CDR1 and CDR2 sequences are LGHNA and YSLEER. The CDR3 length is 17 residues. V shed 0 bases, J shed 4 bases, and the junction held 7 bases outside the gene matches. The CDR3 loop reads CASSQDGASGGPDTQYF. For the CDR3, the DNA is TGCGCCAGCAGCCAAGATGGTGCTAGCGGGGGCCCAGATACGCAGTATTTT.